This TCR beta chain is drawn from a study of human T cells and chemical hapten exposure. Study-level background: Once 0.01% DPC had been applied to the upper back by patch test, readings were taken at 6 days. Overall study results and limits: The number of TCRs over 1 in 1000 frequency stayed unchanged after DPC.

The sample's time point: patch test 1, 2 weeks after DPC sensitization. This sample's treatment: therapeutic diphenylcyclopropenone sensitization with weekly scalp DPC. Concerning this clonotype itself: The antigen is undetermined.

The germline V gene encodes CDR1 SQVTM and CDR2 ANQGSEA. The junction had 5 bases not matched to a gene; V was cut back by 5 bases and J by 6 bases. The CDR3 runs 15 residues. One entry per CDR3 protein, called by TCRdb with MiXCR from the RACE reads. The table shows approximately 82,000 distinct CDR3 sequences, with approximately 10% occurring only once. The V gene is TRBV29-1, the J gene TRBJ2-3; TRBD2 matches 16 bases. The starting material was whole blood, obtained in connection with sensitization to the hapten diphenylcyclopropenone (DPC). This clonotype originated in a man aged 40-55 years with alopecia areata. Some clones in this sample may be carry-over from other donors' samples. CDR3 amino acids: CSVPGLAGGWDTQYF. DNA of the CDR3: TGCAGCGTTCCGGGACTAGCGGGAGGGTGGGATACGCAGTATTTT.